The 17 T cell receptor beta chains in this list originate from one sample, sequenced in a study of CD8 T cells in Susac syndrome. The RNA, 0.5 to 1 ug, was put through reverse transcription using random hexamers. TCRdb ran MiXCR on the immunoSEQ multiplex PCR reads and lists one entry per CDR3 protein. The sample gives some 180,000 distinct CDR3 sequences, around 96% of which show up once; 0.085% to 0.13% is in the top ten. The sequencing input was CD4+ T cells from PBMCs. The origin of the receptors is a human donor in good health.

The chain joins TRBV29-1 to TRBJ1-1; D unclear. From germline, CDR1 is SQVTM and CDR2 ANQGSEA. The V end lost 2 bases, the J end lost 5 bases, and 12 bases lay between the germline ends. The length of the CDR3 is 13 residues. CDR3 in DNA: TGCAGCGTTGAAACGCCTCGCCGAACTGAAGCTTTCTTT. Amino acid sequence: CSVETPRRTEAFF.

The chain combines TRBV20-1 with TRBJ2-1; perhaps D is TRBD1 or TRBD2 (6 bases each). Germline V gene sequence: CDR1 DFQATT, CDR2 SNEGSKA (reference sequence). The CDR3 is 13 residues long. Here the CDR3 reads CTTRDSGANEQFF. DNA for the CDR3: TGCACCACTCGGGACTCAGGGGCAAATGAGCAGTTCTTC.

V and J are TRBV29-1 and TRBJ1-5, with TRBD1 matching over 8 bases. Trimming removed 5 bases from V and 5 bases from J; junction bases left unmatched: 8. Looked up from germline, CDR1 is SQVTM and CDR2 is ANQGSEA. This CDR3 is built from 14 residues. CDR3 coding DNA: TGCAGCGTTTGGACAGGGTTTATCGATCAGCCCCAGCATTTT. Amino acids: CSVWTGFIDQPQHF.

The chain uses TRBV3-1 and TRBJ1-2, with 9 bases fitting TRBD1. CDR3 length equals 16 residues. CDR1 and CDR2 (germline): LGHDT, YNNKEL (reference sequence). The V and J ends lost 5 bases and 5 bases, in that order; junction bases with no gene match: 12. The CDR3 loop reads CASSSTAAGQGYGYTF. The CDR3 coding sequence is TGTGCCAGCAGCTCCACCGCGGCCGGACAGGGGTATGGCTACACCTTC.

V usage is TRBV6-5 and J usage is TRBJ1-5; D gene unclear. The V end lost 6 bases, the J end lost 4 bases, and 16 bases lay between the germline ends. CDR1 is MNHEY and CDR2 is SVGAGI in the germline V gene. The CDR3 contains 15 residues. CDR3 nucleotides: TGTGCCAGCAGCAAGGTGCACTATCCAAATCAGCCCCAGCATTTT. Translating gives CASSKVHYPNQPQHF.

The J gene is TRBJ2-7, the V gene TRBV27; D is unclear. Germline V gene lookup returns CDR1 MNHEY and CDR2 SMNVEV (reference sequence). This CDR3 comprises 15 residues. Trimming took 5 bases from V and 5 from J, leaving 19 bases between them. CDR3 DNA: TGTGCCAGCAGTGGCCGTAGCCTCCTCAACCACGAGCAGTACTTC. Translated, it gives CASSGRSLLNHEQYF.

V gene TRBV30 combines with J gene TRBJ2-3; D tentatively reads TRBD1 or TRBD2 (5 bases each). Per germline, CDR1 GTSNPN and CDR2 SVGIG (reference sequence). The CDR3 is 12 amino acids. V lost 3 bases, J lost 4 bases, and 8 bases lay in between. The CDR3: CAWSVGADTQYF. Here the CDR3 DNA reads TGTGCCTGGAGCGTGGGGGCAGATACGCAGTATTTT.

This sequence joins TRBV9 and TRBJ1-3; D not certain. This CDR3 has 15 residues. CDR1 and CDR2 (germline): SGDLS, YYNGEE. Trimming removed 0 bases from V and 0 bases from J, with 7 bases in between. This CDR3 reads CASSVDPFSGNTIYF. CDR3 nucleotides: TGTGCCAGCAGCGTAGATCCCTTCTCTGGAAACACCATATATTTT.

The sample holds one count of this clonotype. This chain uses TRBV5-1 with TRBJ1-1, with TRBD1 as a possible D gene (6 bases). Deletions cut 4 bases from V and 4 bases from J, with 17 bases between. CDR1 and CDR2 from the germline V gene are SGHRS and YFSETQ. This CDR3 is 15 amino acids long. The CDR3 reads CASSTLQGLGTEAFF. The CDR3, as DNA: TGCGCCAGCAGCACCCTACAGGGCTTAGGCACTGAAGCTTTCTTT.

This rearrangement joins TRBV25-1 to TRBJ2-7; 8 positions agree with TRBD1. V was pared by 1 base and J by 2 bases, with 4 bases of the junction left unmatched. The CDR3 is made up of 15 amino acids. CDR1 and CDR2 (germline): MGHDK, SYGVNS. CDR3 nucleotide sequence: TGTGCCAGCAGTGAATCGACAGGGGAACCCTACGAGCAGTACTTC. This gives the protein CASSESTGEPYEQYF.

The V call is TRBV15, the J call TRBJ2-5; D might be TRBD2 (5 bases). This CDR3 spans 14 amino acids. Germline values: CDR1 LNHNV, CDR2 YYDKDF (reference sequence). Trimming pared 2 bases from V and 1 base from J, leaving 8 bases between. Written as DNA, the CDR3 is TGTGCCACCAGCAGATATGGGAGCCAAGAGACCCAGTACTTC. The encoded protein is CATSRYGSQETQYF.

The genes are TRBV29-1 and TRBJ2-3; no clear D gene. The CDR3 runs to 12 residues. Germline CDR1 reads SQVTM; CDR2 reads ANQGSEA. The V gene lost 7 bases and the J gene lost 8 bases, with 16 bases spanning the gap. The CDR3 sequence is CSALGSSGTQYF. The CDR3 coding sequence is TGCAGCGCTCTAGGCTCATCGGGTACGCAGTATTTT.

V usage is TRBV7-2 and J usage is TRBJ2-1; D is ambiguous. Per germline, CDR1 SGHTA and CDR2 FQGNSA. V lost 0 bases, J lost 12 bases, and 12 bases lay in between. CDR3 length: 13 residues. CDR3: CASSLAGPLGQFF. The CDR3 DNA sequence: TGTGCCAGCAGCTTAGCAGGGCCCCTAGGGCAGTTCTTC.

This clonotype was seen only once. The genes are TRBV30 and TRBJ2-3, with D hard to call. The CDR3 spans 12 residues. Per the germline V gene, CDR1 is GTSNPN and CDR2 is SVGIG (reference sequence). V was clipped by 4 bases and J by 0 bases, with 5 bases between them. The CDR3 DNA is TGTGCCTGGACCGGGAGCACAGATACGCAGTATTTT. It translates to CAWTGSTDTQYF.

The J gene is TRBJ2-1, the V gene TRBV11-1, with 7 bases identical to TRBD1. The CDR3 spans 12 residues. CDR1 is SGHAT and CDR2 is FQDESV in the germline V gene (reference sequence). The J segment lost 10 bases and the V segment lost 3 bases, leaving 3 bases of the junction unmatched. CDR3 loop: CASSFSGGEQFF. In nucleotides, the CDR3 is TGTGCCAGCAGCTTTTCAGGGGGAGAGCAGTTCTTC.

The rearrangement joins TRBV2 to TRBJ2-2; TRBD2 matches at 9 bases. V was pared by 3 bases and J by 0 bases, with 8 bases of the junction left unmatched. Germline lookup yields CDR1 SNHLY and CDR2 FYNNEI. The CDR3 loop spans 18 amino acids. CDR3 DNA: TGTGCCAGCAGTGAGTTCTCGGCTAGCGGGGCGAACACCGGGGAGCTGTTTTTT. Protein sequence: CASSEFSASGANTGELFF.

This sequence joins TRBV6-5 and TRBJ2-3; 9 positions agree with TRBD2. Unmatched junction bases numbered 2, after V lost 6 bases and J lost 4 bases. Germline CDR1 is MNHEY and CDR2 is SVGAGI. The length of the CDR3 is 13 residues. In DNA form, the CDR3 reads TGTGCCAGCAGAGCGGGAGGCCCAGATACGCAGTATTTT. It is translated as CASRAGGPDTQYF.